This TCR beta chain was sequenced in a study of cytomegalovirus exposure and HLA in healthy donors. Whole-study findings and limits: Most TCR sequences were seen very rarely across donors, but some public TCRs occurred in many. Reportedly, TCR beta sequences accurately predicted HLA-A and HLA-B alleles in most subjects.

Healthy bone marrow donors made up the cohort. This clone was seen only a few times. Its antigen remains unidentified. PCR employed 60 Vbeta and 13 Jbeta primers. Some clones are missing from TCRdb's copy, which holds only in-frame ones; the method was immunoSEQ multiplex PCR. Of 80,000 or so clones detected, under 80% appear once; the ten largest clones hold 4% to 5%. Sequenced material: PBMCs. The source of this sequence is a man between 60 and 75 years old in good health and CMV-seropositive.

In DNA, the CDR3 is TGCAAGGAGACGTCGGCCTACGAGCAGTACTTC. This gives the protein CKETSAYEQYF. The V and J genes are TRBV20-1 and TRBJ2-7; D gene ambiguous. Germline-derived CDR1 and CDR2 are DFQATT and SNEGSKA (reference sequence). The CDR3 runs to 11 residues.